This T cell receptor beta chain stems from a study of T cells in Graves' hyperthyroidism and ophthalmopathy. The investigators amplified TCR beta CDR3 regions from RNA transcripts. During a first-round RT-PCR of the TCR CDR3, the HTBI primer set was used. One entry per CDR3 protein, called by TCRdb with MiXCR from the multiplex PCR reads. Counted here are some 400,000 distinct CDR3 sequences, roughly 12% occurring once; the ten biggest clones make up less than 25%. Specimen: blood. The receptor was isolated from a man aged 30 to 45 with Graves' hyperthyroidism that later progressed to Graves' ophthalmopathy.

The CDR3 nucleotides read TGTGCCAGCAGTTTAGCCTATGGAGGGTTTGAGGAAAAACTGTTTTTT. As protein: CASSLAYGGFEEKLFF. V gene TRBV12-3 or TRBV12-4 combines with J gene TRBJ1-4; D not resolved. The CDR3 loop spans 16 amino acids. Trimming shortened V by 0 bases and J by 8 bases, and 16 bases separated the two germline ends.